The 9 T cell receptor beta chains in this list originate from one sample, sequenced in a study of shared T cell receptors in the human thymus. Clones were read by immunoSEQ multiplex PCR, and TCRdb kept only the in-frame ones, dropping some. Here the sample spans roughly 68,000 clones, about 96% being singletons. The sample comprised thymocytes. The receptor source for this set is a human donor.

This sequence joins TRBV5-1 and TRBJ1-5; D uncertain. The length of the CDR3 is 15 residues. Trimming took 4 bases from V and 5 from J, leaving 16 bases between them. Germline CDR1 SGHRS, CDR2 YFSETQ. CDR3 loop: CASSLGPARDQPQHF. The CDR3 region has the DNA TGCGCCAGCAGCCTCGGCCCCGCCCGGGATCAGCCCCAGCATTTT.

In DNA, the CDR3 is TGCGCCAGCAGCTCCCACGGGTGGGCAGGGAAGATATCTAACTATGGCTACACCTTC. Protein: CASSSHGWAGKISNYGYTF. This chain links TRBV4-3 with TRBJ1-2; TRBD1 is a possible D gene (5 bases). CDR3 length: 19 amino acids. V was pared by 5 bases and J by 0 bases, with 25 bases between. The germline V gene has CDR1 LGHNA and CDR2 YSLEER.

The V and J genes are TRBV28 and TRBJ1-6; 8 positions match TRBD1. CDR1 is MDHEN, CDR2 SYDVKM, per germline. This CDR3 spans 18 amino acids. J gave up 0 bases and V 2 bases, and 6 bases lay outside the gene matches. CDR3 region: CASSLVRGLGSYNSPLHF. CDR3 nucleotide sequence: TGTGCCAGCAGTTTAGTCAGGGGGCTAGGCTCCTATAATTCACCCCTCCACTTT. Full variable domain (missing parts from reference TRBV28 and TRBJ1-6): DVKVTQSSRYLVKRTGEKVFLECVQDMDHENMFWYRQDPGLGLRLIYFSYDVKMKEKGDIPEGYSVSREKKERFSLILESASTNQTSMYLCASSLVRGLGSYNSPLHFGNGTRLTVT.

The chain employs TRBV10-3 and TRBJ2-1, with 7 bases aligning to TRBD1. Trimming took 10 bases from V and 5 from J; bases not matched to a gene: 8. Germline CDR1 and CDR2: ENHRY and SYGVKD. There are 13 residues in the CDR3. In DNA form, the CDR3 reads TGTGCCACCCGGACAGGCACAGACAATGAGCAGTTCTTC. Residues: CATRTGTDNEQFF.

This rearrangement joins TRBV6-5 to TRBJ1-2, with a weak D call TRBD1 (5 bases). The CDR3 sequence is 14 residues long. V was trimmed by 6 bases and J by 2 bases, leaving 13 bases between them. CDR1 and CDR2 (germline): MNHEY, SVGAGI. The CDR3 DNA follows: TGTGCCAGCAGCCCCGCGGGGGACAACTATGGCTACACCTTC. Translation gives CASSPAGDNYGYTF.

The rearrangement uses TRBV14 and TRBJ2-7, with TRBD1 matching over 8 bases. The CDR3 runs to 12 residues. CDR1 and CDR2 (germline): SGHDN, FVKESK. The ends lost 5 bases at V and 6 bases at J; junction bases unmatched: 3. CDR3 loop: CASSFGQGEQYF. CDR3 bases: TGTGCCAGCAGCTTCGGACAGGGCGAGCAGTACTTC.

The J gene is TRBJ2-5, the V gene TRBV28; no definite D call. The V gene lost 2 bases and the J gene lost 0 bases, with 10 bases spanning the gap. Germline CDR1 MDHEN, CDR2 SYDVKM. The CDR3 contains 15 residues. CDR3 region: CASSLLARNQETQYF. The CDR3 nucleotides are TGTGCCAGCAGTTTACTCGCGCGGAACCAAGAGACCCAGTACTTC.

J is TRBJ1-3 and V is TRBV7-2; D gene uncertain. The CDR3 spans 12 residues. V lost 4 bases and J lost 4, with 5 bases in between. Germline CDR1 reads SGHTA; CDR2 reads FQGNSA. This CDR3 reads CASSSPGNTIYF. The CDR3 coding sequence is TGTGCCAGCAGCTCACCCGGAAACACCATATATTTT.

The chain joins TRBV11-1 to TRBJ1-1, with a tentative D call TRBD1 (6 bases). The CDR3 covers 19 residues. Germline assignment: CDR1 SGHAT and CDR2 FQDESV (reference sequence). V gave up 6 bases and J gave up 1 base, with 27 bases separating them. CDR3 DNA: TGTGCCAGCAGAAGCATCAGAGTACGGGACATAAAGAAGAACACTGAAGCTTTCTTT. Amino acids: CASRSIRVRDIKKNTEAFF.